This TCR beta chain was profiled in a study of T cell changes during pregnancy in multiple sclerosis. The V gene lost 3 bases and the J gene lost 6 bases, with 14 bases spanning the gap. Germline CDR1 MDHEN, CDR2 SYDVKM. The CDR3 totals 14 residues. Libraries were prepared by immunoSEQ multiplex PCR; TCRdb keeps only in-frame clonotypes and omits some of them. The sample has roughly 33,000 clones, 91% seen once. The rearrangement uses TRBV28 and TRBJ1-1; D gene unclear. The material was CD4+ T cells from peripheral blood mononuclear cells, obtained in the third trimester of pregnancy. The sequence was collected from a female donor in good health, enrolled as a control in a pregnancy study. This CDR3 reads CASSLSAGGPEAFF. The CDR3 region has the DNA TGTGCCAGCAGTTTGTCGGCGGGAGGACCTGAAGCTTTCTTT.